The sequence of this T cell receptor (beta chain) was determined in a study of T cell repertoires in cytomegalovirus infection. This clonotype was recorded many times. What it binds is unknown. Study-level points and caveats: The ex vivo response showed dominance by HLA-C-restricted CMV-specific TCR beta clonotypes.

TCRdb called the reads again in MiXCR, with one record for every CDR3 protein. Of about 190,000 distinct CDR3 sequences listed, 28% are singletons. Trimming shortened V by 5 bases and J by 7 bases, and 17 bases separated the two germline ends. CDR1 and CDR2 (germline): SGHVS, FQNEAQ. This CDR3 comprises 14 residues. Sequencing was performed on PBMCs. This chain joins TRBV7-8 and TRBJ1-1; D not certain. The receptor comes from a human donor in good health (CMV status not recorded). Some clones in this sample may be carry-over from other donors' samples. The CDR3 loop is CASSLSVRRGEAFF. CDR3 bases: TGTGCCAGCAGCCTCTCCGTCCGTCGGGGTGAAGCTTTCTTT. The full variable domain, rest sourced from reference TRBV7-8 and TRBJ1-1, is GAGVSQSPRYKVAKRGQDVALRCDPISGHVSLFWYQQALGQGPEFLTYFQNEAQLDKSGLPSDRFFAERPEGSVSTLKIQRTQQEDSAVYLCASSLSVRRGEAFFGQGTRLTVV.